This TCR beta chain appears in the sequencing data of a study of beta chain features in type 1 diabetes. About the research overall: Patient and healthy donor groups were alike in age, gender and cell yields. Sorted cells examined across all samples numbered 107,917,701. Whole-study findings and limits: PCR might show a preference for shorter templates, equally across patients and controls. Researchers reported that naive, central memory and Treg TCRB repertoires appeared more similar in patients than in healthy donors.

Expressed TCRB transcripts were sequenced because the entire RNA isolate underwent reverse transcription. Method: immunoSEQ multiplex PCR; TCRdb's copy keeps in-frame clones and lacks some. The table has around 240,000 clones, 68% seen once; the top ten hold approximately 0.053%. A word on this clone: Its antigen remains unknown.

Trimming removed 4 bases from V and 0 bases from J, with 14 bases in between. Germline CDR1 reads SEHNR; CDR2 reads FQNEAQ (reference sequence). The CDR3 runs 16 residues. The chain carries TRBV7-9 and TRBJ2-3; D is ambiguous. The sample comprised naive CD4+ T cells from blood. This clonotype originated in a man under 40 in good health. The CDR3 DNA follows: TGTGCCAGCAGCTCAAGACGTGGGTTAAGCACAGATACGCAGTATTTT. Translation: CASSSRRGLSTDTQYF.